Following are 2 T cell receptor beta chains from one sample sequenced in a study of T cells in Graves' hyperthyroidism and ophthalmopathy. There were TCR beta CDR3 regions amplified from RNA transcripts. With the HTBI primer set, the TCR CDR3 went through a first round of RT-PCR. TCRdb passed the multiplex PCR reads through MiXCR, listing each CDR3 protein once. The sample carries about 410,000 distinct CDR3 sequences, roughly 15% recorded once. Sequenced sample: blood. All receptors derive from a woman aged 30 to 39 with Graves' ophthalmopathy.

This clonotype occurred a few times. The V call is TRBV14, the J call TRBJ2-5, with TRBD1 matching over 10 bases. Germline CDR1 is SGHDN and CDR2 is FVKESK. The CDR3 runs to 16 residues. Germline trimming cut 4 bases from V and 5 bases from J; bases unmatched to any gene: 10. The CDR3 nucleotides are TGTGCCAGCAGCCCCCTGACAGGGGGCTCTTGGGAGACCCAGTACTTC. Its translation: CASSPLTGGSWETQYF. Based on the CDR3 plus reference TRBV14 and TRBJ2-5, the full variable domain is EAGVTQFPSHSVIEKGQTVTLRCDPISGHDNLYWYRRVMGKEIKFLLHFVKESKQDESGMPNNRFLAERTGGTYSTLKVQPAELEDSGVYFCASSPLTGGSWETQYFGPGTRLLVL.

The chain combines TRBV15 with TRBJ1-4; D gene ambiguous. V was cut by 1 base and J by 4 bases, with 10 bases left in between. The CDR3 contains 15 residues. CDR1 and CDR2 from the germline V gene are LNHNV and YYDKDF (reference sequence). The CDR3 DNA reads TGTGCCACCAGCAGAGGGGCAGCTATTAATGAAAAACTGTTTTTT. Encoded protein: CATSRGAAINEKLFF.